The T cell receptor (beta chain) under discussion was sequenced for a study of human T cells and chemical hapten exposure. Time point of the sample: patch test 3, about 24 weeks after DPC sensitization. Treatment: therapeutic diphenylcyclopropenone sensitization with weekly scalp DPC. At every patch-test visit, blood was drawn before the patch test was applied. RNA extraction used unfractionated whole blood as the source of total RNA. Between the trimmed V and J ends, which lost 1 base and 5 bases, there was a span of 9 bases. In germline, CDR1 is SGHNT, CDR2 YENEEA. This CDR3 is 14 amino acids long. In the original workflow: A per-sample median of about 100,000 TCRs was observed, with counts ranging from about 20,000 to 750,000. TCRdb re-derived calls from the RACE reads in MiXCR, one entry per CDR3 protein. The V and J calls and clone size are TCRdb's, not the authors'. The data hold under 200,000 distinct CDR3 sequences, with roughly 26% observed a single time.

This TCR was sampled from a woman aged 18-29 years with alopecia areata. Some clones in this sample may be carry-over from other donors' samples. V and J are TRBV11-3 and TRBJ1-5; D remains ambiguous. The material was whole blood, obtained in connection with sensitization to the hapten diphenylcyclopropenone (DPC). The CDR3, as DNA: TGTGCCAGCAGCTTAGCTCCGGTCGATCAGCCCCAGCATTTT. Translated, it gives CASSLAPVDQPQHF.